This passage covers 7 T cell receptor beta chains from one sample sequenced in a study of shared clonotypes between healthy human individuals. Libraries were prepared by immunoSEQ multiplex PCR; TCRdb keeps only in-frame clonotypes and omits some of them. The sample consists of over 400,000 clones, more than 75% of them appearing once. The specimen sequenced was PBMCs. All receptors derive from a woman aged 40 to 50 in good health. Some clones in this sample may be carry-over from other donors' samples.

This clone was recorded only once. V and J are TRBV9 and TRBJ2-2; no definite D call. The CDR3 loop spans 17 amino acids. The V and J ends lost 1 base and 0 bases respectively, with 13 bases between them. CDR1 and CDR2 (germline): SGDLS, YYNGEE. The CDR3 sequence is CASSVSGSLANTGELFF. DNA for the CDR3: TGTGCCAGCAGCGTAAGTGGTAGCCTAGCGAACACCGGGGAGCTGTTTTTT.

The J gene is TRBJ1-5, the V gene TRBV7-6; D perhaps matches TRBD1 (5 bases). Germline lookup yields CDR1 SGHVS and CDR2 FNYEAQ. V shed 1 base and J shed 6 bases, with 10 bases lying between them. The CDR3 totals 14 residues. The CDR3, as DNA: TGTGCCAGCAGCTTAGGGGGGGTGAGTCAGCCCCAGCATTTT. It yields the protein CASSLGGVSQPQHF.

This chain connects TRBV5-1 to TRBJ2-1; D unclear. V was clipped by 1 base and J by 5 bases, with 10 bases between them. Germline V CDR1 and CDR2: SGHRS, YFSETQ. CDR3 length: 14 amino acids. CDR3 nucleotides: TGCGCCAGCAGCTTGTCGTCGACAAACAATGAGCAGTTCTTC. This codes for CASSLSSTNNEQFF.

J is TRBJ2-1 and V is TRBV7-6, with D tentatively TRBD2 (7 bases). The V and J ends lost 5 bases and 7 bases respectively, with 15 bases between them. This CDR3 comprises 14 residues. Germline values: CDR1 SGHVS, CDR2 FNYEAQ. The CDR3 loop reads CASSEGGRGNEQFF. CDR3 nucleotide sequence: TGTGCCAGCAGCGAGGGTGGGAGGGGGAATGAGCAGTTCTTC.

The chain is built from TRBV7-2 and TRBJ1-3; no clear D gene. V lost 2 bases, J lost 2 bases, and 7 bases lay in between. The germline V gene has CDR1 SGHTA and CDR2 FQGNSA. The CDR3 extends over 14 amino acids. CDR3 sequence: CASSLSQAGNTIYF. The CDR3 DNA reads as TGTGCCAGCAGCTTATCCCAGGCTGGAAACACCATATATTTT.

The rearrangement uses TRBV5-4 and TRBJ1-2; 10 positions agree with TRBD1. CDR1 SGHNT and CDR2 YYREEE come from the germline V gene (reference sequence). V lost 4 bases and J lost 7; bases outside the gene matches: 19. The CDR3 length is 18 residues. Here the CDR3 reads CASSQEKETGGAVGGYTF. Here the CDR3 DNA reads TGTGCCAGCAGCCAAGAAAAGGAGACAGGGGGCGCGGTGGGTGGCTACACCTTC.

The chain is built from TRBV4-2 and TRBJ1-3; D gene uncertain. Trimming removed 4 bases at V and 8 bases at J, with 15 bases between. Germline V gene data show CDR1 as LGHNA and CDR2 as YNFKEQ. CDR3 length: 14 residues. This CDR3 is CASSPSIGEYTIYF. The CDR3, as DNA: TGTGCCAGCAGCCCAAGCATCGGGGAGTACACCATATATTTT.